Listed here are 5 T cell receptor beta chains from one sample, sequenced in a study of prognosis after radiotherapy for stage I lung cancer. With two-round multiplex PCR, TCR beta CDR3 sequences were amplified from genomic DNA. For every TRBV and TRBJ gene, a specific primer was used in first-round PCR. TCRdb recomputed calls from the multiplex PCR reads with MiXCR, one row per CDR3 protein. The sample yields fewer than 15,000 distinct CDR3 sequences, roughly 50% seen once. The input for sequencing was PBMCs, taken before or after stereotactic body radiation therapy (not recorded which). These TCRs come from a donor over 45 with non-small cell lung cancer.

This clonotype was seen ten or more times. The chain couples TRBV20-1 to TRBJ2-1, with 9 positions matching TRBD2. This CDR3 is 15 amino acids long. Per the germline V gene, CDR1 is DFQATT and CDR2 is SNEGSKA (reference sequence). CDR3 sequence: CRDPGSGRSYNEQFF. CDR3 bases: TGCAGGGACCCGGGGAGCGGGAGGTCCTACAATGAGCAGTTCTTC.

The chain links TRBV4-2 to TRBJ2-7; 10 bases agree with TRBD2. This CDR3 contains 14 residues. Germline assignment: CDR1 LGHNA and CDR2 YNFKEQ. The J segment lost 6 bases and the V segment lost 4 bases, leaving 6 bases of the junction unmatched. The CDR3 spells CASSPGIAGGEQYF. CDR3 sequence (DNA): TGTGCCAGCAGCCCCGGAATAGCGGGGGGCGAGCAGTACTTC.

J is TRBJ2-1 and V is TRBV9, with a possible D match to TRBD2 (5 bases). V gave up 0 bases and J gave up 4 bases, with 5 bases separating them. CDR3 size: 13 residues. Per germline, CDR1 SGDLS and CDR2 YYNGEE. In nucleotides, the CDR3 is TGTGCCAGCAGCGTAGCGGGGTACAATGAGCAGTTCTTC. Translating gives CASSVAGYNEQFF.

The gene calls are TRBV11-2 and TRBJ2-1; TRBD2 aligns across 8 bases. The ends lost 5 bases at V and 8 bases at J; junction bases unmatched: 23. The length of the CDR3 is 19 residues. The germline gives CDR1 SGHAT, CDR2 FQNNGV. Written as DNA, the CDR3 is TGTGCCAGCAGCGGAGAGGTTATTCCGGGAGGGTACCTGGTCGATGAGCAGTTCTTC. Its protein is CASSGEVIPGGYLVDEQFF.

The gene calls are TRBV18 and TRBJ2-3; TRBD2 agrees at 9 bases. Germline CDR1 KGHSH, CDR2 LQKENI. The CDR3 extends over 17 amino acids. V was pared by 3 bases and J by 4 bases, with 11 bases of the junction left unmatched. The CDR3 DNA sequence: TGTGCCAGCTCACCCCCCTCTGGCGGGAGGGTGGCAGATACGCAGTATTTT. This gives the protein CASSPPSGGRVADTQYF.